This T cell receptor beta chain was sequenced for a study of shared clonotypes between healthy human individuals (dated by TCRdb to 2020 to 2022). In the study overall: A couple of women and a few men aged 18 to 49 years were included in the cohort. To estimate repertoire size and how much clonotypes are shared between individuals, the study performed deep sequencing of blood TCR repertoires from five healthy adults. To increase sequencing depth and limit assay-specific biases, different laboratories used diverse techniques to prepare libraries and sequence TCR repertoires. Between about 0.9 and 9 billion PBMCs per donor were obtained by leukapheresis. What the authors observed across the whole study: Sampling was restricted to blood, and TCR repertoires in tissue are likely to differ from TCR repertoires in blood. Pairwise subsampling led to the expectation that sequencing depth would affect the degree of clonotype sharing among donors. Because the study included a small number of donors, the genetic and exposure-history diversity represented was limited.

The CDR3 covers 15 residues, taking in both the cysteine and the phenylalanine. The only DNA kept is the CDR3, 45 bases in frame from the first base. Unmatched junction bases come to 3, with V trimmed by 5 bases and J by 0 bases. In the germline V gene (reference sequence), CDR1 corresponds to LNHDA and CDR2 to SQIVND. Donors were healthy HIV-negative adults with no recently reported acute infections or vaccinations. Only Caucasian adults living in Nashville, Tennessee, USA were represented among the donors. In the unsorted samples, roughly 90 million PBMCs were counted, and genomic DNA was extracted using the QIAamp DNA Blood Mini kit. After blood collection by leukapheresis, PBMCs were isolated using Ficoll-Histopaque density gradient centrifugation and then cryopreserved in the vapor phase of liquid nitrogen. The sample holds one count of this clone. The antigen it binds to is not known. Per-base qualities were not stored, and no clone one base away is much larger.

Using the deep immunoSEQ assay, multiplex PCR amplified TCR CDR3 regions from genomic DNA. Extracted genomic DNA from each cell subset was spread evenly across all wells of several immunoSEQ 96-well plates, with each plate serving as a replicate. For unsorted PBMC, approximately 0.3 ug of genomic DNA, equivalent to roughly 30,000 T cell genomes, went into each replicate PCR. Ten immunoSEQ deep assay plates were used to sequence the unsorted PBMC genomic DNA. The purified libraries were quantified using a Qubit 3.0 fluorometer, sized with a Bioanalyzer 2100, and then quantified again using the KAPA Library Quantification kit. Every immunoSEQ 96-well plate was sequenced on a dedicated single-read 150-cycle Illumina NextSeq 550 flow cell. As for how the authors treated the data: Because the immunoSEQ output held only junctional sequences and lacked quality scores, the filtering could not match the filtering applied to full-length reads. To assign V/J genes and CDR3, sequences were annotated against IMGT germline references using PyIR, a Python wrapper for IgBLAST v1.9. Reads with weak V/J assignments (E-value above 1e-6), missing CDR3, stop codons, out-of-frame junctions, or ambiguous translated residues were removed. V3J clonotypes were defined as sequences sharing the same inferred V gene, J gene, and CDR3 amino acid sequence. Percentage overlap between repertoires was computed as shared unique clonotypes divided by the size of the smaller repertoire. RTK rarefaction, the Chao1 estimator, and Recon v2.1 estimates of unobserved clonotypes were used to assess repertoire richness. The clones in this table, taken by TCRdb from immuneACCESS, are in-frame only. Not every clone is retained; where verified, under half of the shortfall comes from an unresolved V gene, and the cause of the rest is unknown. V, J and clone size are those of that table, while D and trimming were read from the DNA. The sample table holds hundreds of thousands of clones, of which about 80% were seen once. The ten most abundant clones make up around 11% of the sample.

This TCR was recovered from a woman between 35 and 50 years old in good health. Some clones in this sample may be carry-over from other donors' samples. The sequence links TRBV19 to TRBJ1-3; 8 junctional bases match TRBD1. The sequenced sample consisted of PBMCs. The DNA sequence follows: TGTGCCAGTAGTTTCACAGGGGGCTCTGGAAACACCATATATTTT. It specifies CASSFTGGSGNTIYF.